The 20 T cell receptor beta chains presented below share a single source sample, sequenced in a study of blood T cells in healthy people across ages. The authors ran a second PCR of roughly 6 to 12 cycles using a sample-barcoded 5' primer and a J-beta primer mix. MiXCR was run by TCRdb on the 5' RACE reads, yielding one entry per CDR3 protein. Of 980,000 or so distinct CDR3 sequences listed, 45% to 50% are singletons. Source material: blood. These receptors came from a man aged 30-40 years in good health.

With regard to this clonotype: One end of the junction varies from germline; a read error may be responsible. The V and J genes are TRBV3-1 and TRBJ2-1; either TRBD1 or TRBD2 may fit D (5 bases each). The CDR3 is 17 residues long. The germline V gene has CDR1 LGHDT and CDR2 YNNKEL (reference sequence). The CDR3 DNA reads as TGCGCCGGCAGCCAAGAGGGACGCGTTCTTGCCTACAATGAGCAGTTCTTC. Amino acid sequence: CAGSQEGRVLAYNEQFF.

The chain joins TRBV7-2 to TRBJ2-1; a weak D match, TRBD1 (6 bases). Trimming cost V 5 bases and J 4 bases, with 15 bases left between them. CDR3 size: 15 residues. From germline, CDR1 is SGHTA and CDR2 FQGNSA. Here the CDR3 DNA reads TGTGCCAGCAGCGGGGGCCGTGGGGTATACAATGAGCAGTTCTTC. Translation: CASSGGRGVYNEQFF.

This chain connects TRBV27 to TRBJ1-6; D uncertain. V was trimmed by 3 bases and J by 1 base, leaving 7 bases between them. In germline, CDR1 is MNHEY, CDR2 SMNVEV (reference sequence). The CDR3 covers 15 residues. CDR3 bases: TGTGCCAGCAGTTTCAAGACATCCTATAATTCACCCCTCCACTTT. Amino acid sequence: CASSFKTSYNSPLHF.

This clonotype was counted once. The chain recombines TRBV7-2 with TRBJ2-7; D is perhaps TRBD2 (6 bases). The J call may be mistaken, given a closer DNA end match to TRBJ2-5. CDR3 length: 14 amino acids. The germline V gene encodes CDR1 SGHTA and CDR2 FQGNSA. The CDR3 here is CASSRAGGKETQYF. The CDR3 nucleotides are TGTGCCAGCAGCCGAGCTGGCGGGAAGGAGACCCAGTACTTC.

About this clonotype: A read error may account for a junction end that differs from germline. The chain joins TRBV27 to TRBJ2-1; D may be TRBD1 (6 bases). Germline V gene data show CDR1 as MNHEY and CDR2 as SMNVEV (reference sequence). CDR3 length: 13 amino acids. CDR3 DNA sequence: TGTGTCAGCAGTTTGCAGGGGCGCAATGAGCAGTTCTTC. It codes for CVSSLQGRNEQFF.

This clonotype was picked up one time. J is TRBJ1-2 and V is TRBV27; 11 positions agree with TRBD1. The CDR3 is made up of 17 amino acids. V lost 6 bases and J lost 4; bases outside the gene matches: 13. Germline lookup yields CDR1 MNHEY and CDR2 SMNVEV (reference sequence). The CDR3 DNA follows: TGTGCCAGCAGCCGCTCTGGACAGGGGGCGCTTCGCTATGGCTACACCTTC. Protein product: CASSRSGQGALRYGYTF.

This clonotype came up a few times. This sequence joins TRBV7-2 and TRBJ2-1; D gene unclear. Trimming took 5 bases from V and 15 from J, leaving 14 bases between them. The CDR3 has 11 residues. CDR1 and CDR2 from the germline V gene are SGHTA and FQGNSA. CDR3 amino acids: CASSPDLVSFF. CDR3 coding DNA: TGTGCCAGCAGCCCTGACCTAGTCTCGTTCTTC.

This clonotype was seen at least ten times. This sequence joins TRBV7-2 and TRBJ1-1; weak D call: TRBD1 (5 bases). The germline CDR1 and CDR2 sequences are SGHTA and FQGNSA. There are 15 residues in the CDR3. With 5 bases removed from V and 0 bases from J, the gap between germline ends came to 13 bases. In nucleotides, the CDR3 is TGTGCCAGCAGCCCCAGTGGGGGGATGAACACTGAAGCTTTCTTT. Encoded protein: CASSPSGGMNTEAFF.

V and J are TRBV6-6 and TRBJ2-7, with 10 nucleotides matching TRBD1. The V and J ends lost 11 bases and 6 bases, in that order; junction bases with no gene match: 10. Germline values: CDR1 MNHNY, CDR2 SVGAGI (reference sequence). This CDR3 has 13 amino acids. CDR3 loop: CAGARQGASEQYF. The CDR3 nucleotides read TGTGCCGGAGCCCGACAGGGGGCTTCCGAGCAGTACTTC.

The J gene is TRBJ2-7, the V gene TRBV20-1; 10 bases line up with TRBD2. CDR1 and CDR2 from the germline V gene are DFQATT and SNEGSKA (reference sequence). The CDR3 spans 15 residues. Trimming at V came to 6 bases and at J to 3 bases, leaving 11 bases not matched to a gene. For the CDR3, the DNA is TGCAGTGCCCGCCCCCTAGCGGGGGAATTCTACGAGCAGTACTTC. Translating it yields CSARPLAGEFYEQYF.

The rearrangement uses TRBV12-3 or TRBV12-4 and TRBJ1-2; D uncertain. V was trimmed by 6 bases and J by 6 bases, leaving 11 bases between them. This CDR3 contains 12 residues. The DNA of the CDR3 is TGTGCCAGCAGCCCCGGGCGCAATGGCTACACCTTC. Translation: CASSPGRNGYTF.

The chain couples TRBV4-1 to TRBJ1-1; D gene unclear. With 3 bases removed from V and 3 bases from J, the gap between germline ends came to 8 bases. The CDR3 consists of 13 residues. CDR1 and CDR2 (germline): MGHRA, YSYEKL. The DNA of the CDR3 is TGCGCCAGCAGCCAGCCCGGGGACACTGAAGCTTTCTTT. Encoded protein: CASSQPGDTEAFF.

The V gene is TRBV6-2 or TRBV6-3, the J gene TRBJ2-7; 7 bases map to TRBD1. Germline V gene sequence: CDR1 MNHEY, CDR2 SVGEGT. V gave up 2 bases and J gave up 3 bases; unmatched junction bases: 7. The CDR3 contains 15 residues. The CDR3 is CASSYPGDSVYEQYF. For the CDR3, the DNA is TGTGCCAGCAGTTACCCCGGGGACAGTGTCTACGAGCAGTACTTC.

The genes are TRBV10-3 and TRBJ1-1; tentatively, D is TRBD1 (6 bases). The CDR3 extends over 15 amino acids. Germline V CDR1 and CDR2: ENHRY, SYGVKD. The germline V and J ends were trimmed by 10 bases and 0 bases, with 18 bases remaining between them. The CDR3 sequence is CATQGSESMNTEAFF. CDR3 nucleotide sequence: TGTGCCACCCAGGGGTCGGAATCCATGAACACTGAAGCTTTCTTT.

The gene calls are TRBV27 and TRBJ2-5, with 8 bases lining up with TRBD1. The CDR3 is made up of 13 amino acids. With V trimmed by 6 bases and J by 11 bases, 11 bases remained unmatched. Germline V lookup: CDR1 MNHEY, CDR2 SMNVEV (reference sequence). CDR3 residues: CASRPDRVSVQYF. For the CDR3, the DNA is TGTGCCAGCAGGCCGGACAGGGTCAGTGTGCAGTACTTC.

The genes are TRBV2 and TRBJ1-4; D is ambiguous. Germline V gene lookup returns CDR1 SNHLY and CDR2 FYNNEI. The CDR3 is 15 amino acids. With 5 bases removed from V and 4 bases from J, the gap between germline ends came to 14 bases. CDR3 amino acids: CASSTRTAGNEKLFF. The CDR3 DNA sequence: TGTGCCAGCAGTACCCGGACGGCGGGTAATGAAAAACTGTTTTTT.

The chain's CDR3 is CASRTGLEYYEQFF. CDR3 coding DNA: TGCGCCAGCAGAACGGGACTCGAGTACTACGAGCAGTTCTTC. The chain recombines TRBV5-1 with TRBJ2-1; TRBD2 might be the D (6 bases). The CDR3 contains 14 residues. Germline lookup yields CDR1 SGHRS and CDR2 YFSETQ. V lost 5 bases and J 10 bases, leaving 19 bases between the germline ends.

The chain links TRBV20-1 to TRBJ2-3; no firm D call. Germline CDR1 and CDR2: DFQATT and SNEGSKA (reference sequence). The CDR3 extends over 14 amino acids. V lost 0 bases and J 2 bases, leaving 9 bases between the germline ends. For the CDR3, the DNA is TGCAGTGCTAGAGATTATAAGCTCACAGATACGCAGTATTTT. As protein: CSARDYKLTDTQYF.

The CDR3 nucleotides are TGTGCCAGTAACAACCCGGGACAGGGGAGTAATTCACCCCTCCACTTT. It translates to CASNNPGQGSNSPLHF. The V and J genes are TRBV19 and TRBJ1-6; 10 bases are a match to TRBD1. The length of the CDR3 is 16 residues. Germline V lookup: CDR1 LNHDA, CDR2 SQIVND (reference sequence). Trimming removed 7 bases from V and 6 bases from J; junction bases left unmatched: 9.

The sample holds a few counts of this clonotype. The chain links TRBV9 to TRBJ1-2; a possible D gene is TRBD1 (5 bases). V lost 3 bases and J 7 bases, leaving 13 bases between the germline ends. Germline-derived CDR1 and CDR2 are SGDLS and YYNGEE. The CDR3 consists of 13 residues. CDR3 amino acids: CASSALGRSGYTF. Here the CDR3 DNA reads TGTGCCAGCAGCGCTTTGGGACGGTCTGGCTACACCTTC.